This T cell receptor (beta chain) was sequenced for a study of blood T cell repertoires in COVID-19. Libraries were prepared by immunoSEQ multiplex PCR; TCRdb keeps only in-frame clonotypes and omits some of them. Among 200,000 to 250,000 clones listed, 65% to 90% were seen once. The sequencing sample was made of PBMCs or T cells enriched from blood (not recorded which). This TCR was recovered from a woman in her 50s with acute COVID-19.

CDR3 DNA sequence: TGCGCCAGCAGCTTGGTACGGCGGATTTACAATGAGCAGTTCTTC. The encoded protein is CASSLVRRIYNEQFF. The rearrangement links TRBV5-1 to TRBJ2-1, with no clear D. Germline V gene sequence: CDR1 SGHRS, CDR2 YFSETQ. Between the trimmed V and J ends, which lost 0 bases and 4 bases, there was a span of 11 bases. The CDR3 is 15 amino acids.